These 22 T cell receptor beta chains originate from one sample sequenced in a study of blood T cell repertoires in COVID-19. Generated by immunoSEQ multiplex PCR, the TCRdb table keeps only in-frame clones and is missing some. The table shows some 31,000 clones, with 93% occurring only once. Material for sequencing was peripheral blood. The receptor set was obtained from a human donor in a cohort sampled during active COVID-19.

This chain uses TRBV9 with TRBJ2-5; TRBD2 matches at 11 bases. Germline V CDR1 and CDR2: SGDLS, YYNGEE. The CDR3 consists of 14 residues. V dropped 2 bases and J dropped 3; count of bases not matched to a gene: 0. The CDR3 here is CASSVSGGEETQYF. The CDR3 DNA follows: TGTGCCAGCAGCGTTAGCGGGGGGGAAGAGACCCAGTACTTC.

CDR3 nucleotide sequence: TGTGCCAGCACCTCACACGCTTCCCTAACGGGAGGGCGGGGAGATACGCAGTATTTT. Its translation: CASTSHASLTGGRGDTQYF. The gene calls are TRBV28 and TRBJ2-3; the match to TRBD2 covers 8 bases. V was clipped by 7 bases and J by 5 bases; unmatched bases: 23. Germline V CDR1 and CDR2: MDHEN, SYDVKM. This CDR3 has 19 amino acids.

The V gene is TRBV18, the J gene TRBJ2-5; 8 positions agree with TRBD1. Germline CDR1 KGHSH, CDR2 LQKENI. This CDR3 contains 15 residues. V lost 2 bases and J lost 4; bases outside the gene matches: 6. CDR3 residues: CASSPETGVRETQYF. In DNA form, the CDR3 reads TGTGCCAGCTCACCAGAGACAGGGGTTAGAGAGACCCAGTACTTC.

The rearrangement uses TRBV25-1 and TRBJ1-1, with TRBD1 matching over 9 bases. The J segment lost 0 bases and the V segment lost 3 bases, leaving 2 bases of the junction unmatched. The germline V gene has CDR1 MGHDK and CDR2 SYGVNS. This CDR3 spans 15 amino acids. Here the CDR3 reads CASSDRQGVNTEAFF. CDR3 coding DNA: TGTGCCAGCAGTGATAGACAGGGGGTGAACACTGAAGCTTTCTTT.

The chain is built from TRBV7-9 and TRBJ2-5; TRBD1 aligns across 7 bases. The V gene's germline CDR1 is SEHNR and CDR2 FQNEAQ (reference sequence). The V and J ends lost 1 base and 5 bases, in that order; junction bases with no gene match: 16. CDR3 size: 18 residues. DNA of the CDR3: TGTGCCAGCAGCTTAGTTTTAAACGAGGGGGCCTTGAGGGAGACCCAGTACTTC. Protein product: CASSLVLNEGALRETQYF.

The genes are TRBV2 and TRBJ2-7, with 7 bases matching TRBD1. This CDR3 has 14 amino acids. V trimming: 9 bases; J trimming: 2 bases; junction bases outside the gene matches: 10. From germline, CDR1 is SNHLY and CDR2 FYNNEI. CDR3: CASKDRATPYEQYF. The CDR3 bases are TGTGCCAGTAAAGACAGGGCCACCCCCTACGAGCAGTACTTC.

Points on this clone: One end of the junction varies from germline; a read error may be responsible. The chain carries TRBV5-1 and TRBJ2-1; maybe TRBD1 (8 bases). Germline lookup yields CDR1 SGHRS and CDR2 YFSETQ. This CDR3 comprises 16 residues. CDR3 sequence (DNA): TGCGCCAGCCGCTTGCTCGGGACAGGACTAGACAATGAGCAGTTCTTC. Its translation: CASRLLGTGLDNEQFF.

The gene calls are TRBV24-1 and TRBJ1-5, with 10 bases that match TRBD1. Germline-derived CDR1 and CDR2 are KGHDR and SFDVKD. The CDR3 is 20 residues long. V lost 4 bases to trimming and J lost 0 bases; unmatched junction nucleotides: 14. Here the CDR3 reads CATSDKTGTGAIHSNQPQHF. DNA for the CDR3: TGTGCCACCAGTGACAAAACCGGGACAGGGGCTATTCATAGCAATCAGCCCCAGCATTTT.

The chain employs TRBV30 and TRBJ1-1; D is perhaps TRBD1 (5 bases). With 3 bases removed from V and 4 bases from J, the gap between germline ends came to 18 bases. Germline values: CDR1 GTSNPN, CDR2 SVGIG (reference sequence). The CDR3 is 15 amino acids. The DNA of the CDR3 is TGTGCCTGGAGCGTGATGGGAGGGGCCAGCACTGAAGCTTTCTTT. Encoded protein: CAWSVMGGASTEAFF.

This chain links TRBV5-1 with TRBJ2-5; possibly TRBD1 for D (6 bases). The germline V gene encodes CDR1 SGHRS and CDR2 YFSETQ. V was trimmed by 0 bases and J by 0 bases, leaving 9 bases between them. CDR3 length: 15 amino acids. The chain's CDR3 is CASSLGDTDQETQYF. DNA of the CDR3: TGCGCCAGCAGCTTGGGGGACACTGACCAAGAGACCCAGTACTTC.

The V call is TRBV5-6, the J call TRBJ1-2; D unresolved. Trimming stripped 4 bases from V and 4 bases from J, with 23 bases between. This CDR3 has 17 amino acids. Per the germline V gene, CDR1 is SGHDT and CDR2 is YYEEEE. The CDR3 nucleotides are TGTGCCAGCAGCCTCACATCGCAGTACCTCACTAGCTATGGCTACACCTTC. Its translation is CASSLTSQYLTSYGYTF.

DNA of the CDR3: TGTGCCACTCGGACAGGGTCTAATGAAAAACTGTTTTTT. The encoded protein is CATRTGSNEKLFF. The chain combines TRBV10-3 with TRBJ1-4; 8 bases align to TRBD1. This CDR3 spans 13 amino acids. CDR1 and CDR2 (germline): ENHRY, SYGVKD. With V trimmed by 10 bases and J by 3 bases, 4 bases remained unmatched.

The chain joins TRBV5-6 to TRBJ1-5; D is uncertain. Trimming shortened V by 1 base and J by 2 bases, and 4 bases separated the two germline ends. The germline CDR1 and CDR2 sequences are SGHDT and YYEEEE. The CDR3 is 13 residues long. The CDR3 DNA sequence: TGTGCCAGCAGCTTGCAGGGCAATCAGCCCCAGCATTTT. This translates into CASSLQGNQPQHF.

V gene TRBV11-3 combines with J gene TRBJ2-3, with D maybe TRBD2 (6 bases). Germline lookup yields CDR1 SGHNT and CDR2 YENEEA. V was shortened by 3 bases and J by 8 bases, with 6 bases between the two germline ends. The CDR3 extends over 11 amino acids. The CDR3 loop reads CASSFGGTQYF. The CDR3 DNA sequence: TGTGCCAGCAGCTTCGGGGGTACGCAGTATTTT.

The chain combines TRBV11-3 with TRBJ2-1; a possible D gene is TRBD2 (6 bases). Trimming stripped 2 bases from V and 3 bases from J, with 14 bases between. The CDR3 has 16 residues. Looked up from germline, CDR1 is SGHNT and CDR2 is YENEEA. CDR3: CASSLIGSGLYNEQFF. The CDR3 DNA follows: TGTGCCAGCAGCTTAATTGGTAGCGGACTCTACAATGAGCAGTTCTTC.

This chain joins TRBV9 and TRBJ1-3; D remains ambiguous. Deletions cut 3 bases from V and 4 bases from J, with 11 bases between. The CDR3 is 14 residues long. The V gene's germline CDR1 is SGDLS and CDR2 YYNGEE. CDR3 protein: CASSAQAGGNTIYF. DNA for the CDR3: TGTGCCAGCAGCGCCCAAGCAGGCGGAAACACCATATATTTT.

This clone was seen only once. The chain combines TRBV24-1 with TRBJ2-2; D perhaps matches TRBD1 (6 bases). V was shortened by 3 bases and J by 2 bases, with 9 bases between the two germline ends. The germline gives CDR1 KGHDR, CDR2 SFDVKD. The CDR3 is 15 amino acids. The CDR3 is CATSDDRFNTGELFF. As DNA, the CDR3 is TGTGCCACCAGTGATGACAGGTTTAACACCGGGGAGCTGTTTTTT.

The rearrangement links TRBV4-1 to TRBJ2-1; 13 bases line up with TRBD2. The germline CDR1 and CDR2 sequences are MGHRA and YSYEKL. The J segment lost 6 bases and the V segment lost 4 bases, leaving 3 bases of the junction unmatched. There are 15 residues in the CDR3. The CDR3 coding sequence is TGCGCCAGCAGCCTACTAGCGGGGGGGGGCAATGAGCAGTTCTTC. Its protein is CASSLLAGGGNEQFF.

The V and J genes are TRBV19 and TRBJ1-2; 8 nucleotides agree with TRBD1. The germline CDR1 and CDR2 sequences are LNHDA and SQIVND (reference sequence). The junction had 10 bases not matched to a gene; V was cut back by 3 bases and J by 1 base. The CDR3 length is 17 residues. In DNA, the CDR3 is TGTGCCAGTAGTATGGGATGGGACAGGCCAGATAACTATGGCTACACCTTC. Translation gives CASSMGWDRPDNYGYTF.

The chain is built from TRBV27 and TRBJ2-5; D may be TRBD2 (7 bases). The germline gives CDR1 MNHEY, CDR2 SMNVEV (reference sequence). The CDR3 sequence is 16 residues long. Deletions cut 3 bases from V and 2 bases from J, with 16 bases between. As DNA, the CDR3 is TGTGCCAGCAGTTTTCTGTCCGGGGGGCAGCAAGAGACCCAGTACTTC. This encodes CASSFLSGGQQETQYF.

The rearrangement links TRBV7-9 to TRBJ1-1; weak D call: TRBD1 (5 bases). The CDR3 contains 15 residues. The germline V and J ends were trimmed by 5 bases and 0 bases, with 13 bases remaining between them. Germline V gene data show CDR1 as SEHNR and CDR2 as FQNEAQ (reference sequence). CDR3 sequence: CASSKTAFVNTEAFF. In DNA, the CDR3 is TGTGCCAGCAGCAAGACAGCTTTCGTGAACACTGAAGCTTTCTTT.

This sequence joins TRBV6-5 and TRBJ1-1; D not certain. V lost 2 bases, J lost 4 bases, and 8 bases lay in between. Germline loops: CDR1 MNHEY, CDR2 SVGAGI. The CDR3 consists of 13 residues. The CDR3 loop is CASSYDISTEAFF. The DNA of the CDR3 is TGTGCCAGCAGTTACGACATCTCCACTGAAGCTTTCTTT.